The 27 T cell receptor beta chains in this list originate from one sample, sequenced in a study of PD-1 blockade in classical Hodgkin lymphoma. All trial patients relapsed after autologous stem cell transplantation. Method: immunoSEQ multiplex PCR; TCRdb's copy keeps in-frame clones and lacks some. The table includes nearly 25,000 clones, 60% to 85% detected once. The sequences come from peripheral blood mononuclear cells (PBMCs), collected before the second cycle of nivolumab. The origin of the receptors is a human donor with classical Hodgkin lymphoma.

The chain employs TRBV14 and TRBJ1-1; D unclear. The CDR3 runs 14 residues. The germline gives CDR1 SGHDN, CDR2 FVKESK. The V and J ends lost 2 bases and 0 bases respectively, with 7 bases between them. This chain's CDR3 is CASSQQTMNTEAFF. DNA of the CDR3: TGTGCCAGCAGCCAACAGACAATGAACACTGAAGCTTTCTTT.

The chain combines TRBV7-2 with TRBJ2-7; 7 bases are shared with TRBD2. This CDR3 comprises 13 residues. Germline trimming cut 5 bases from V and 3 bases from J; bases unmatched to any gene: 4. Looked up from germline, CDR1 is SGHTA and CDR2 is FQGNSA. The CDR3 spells CASSIGLVYEQYF. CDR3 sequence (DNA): TGTGCCAGCAGCATCGGACTAGTCTACGAGCAGTACTTC.

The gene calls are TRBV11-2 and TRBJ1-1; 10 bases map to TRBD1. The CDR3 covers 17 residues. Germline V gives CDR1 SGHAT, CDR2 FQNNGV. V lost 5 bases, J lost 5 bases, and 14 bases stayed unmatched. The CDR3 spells CASSPRTGGRRSTEAFF. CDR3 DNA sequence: TGTGCCAGCAGCCCCCGGACAGGGGGAAGGAGATCGACTGAAGCTTTCTTT.

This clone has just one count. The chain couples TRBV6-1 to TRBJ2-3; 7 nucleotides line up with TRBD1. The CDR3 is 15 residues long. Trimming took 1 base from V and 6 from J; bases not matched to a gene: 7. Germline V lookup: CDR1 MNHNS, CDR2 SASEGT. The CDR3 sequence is CASSEGEGAEDTQYF. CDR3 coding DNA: TGTGCCAGCAGTGAAGGAGAGGGGGCCGAGGATACGCAGTATTTT.

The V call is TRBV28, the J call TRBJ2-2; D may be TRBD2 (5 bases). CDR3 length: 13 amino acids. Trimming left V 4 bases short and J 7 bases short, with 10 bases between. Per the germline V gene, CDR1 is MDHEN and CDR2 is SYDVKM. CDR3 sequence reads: CASSWSGGGELFF. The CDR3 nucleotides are TGTGCCAGCAGTTGGTCCGGAGGCGGGGAGCTGTTTTTT.

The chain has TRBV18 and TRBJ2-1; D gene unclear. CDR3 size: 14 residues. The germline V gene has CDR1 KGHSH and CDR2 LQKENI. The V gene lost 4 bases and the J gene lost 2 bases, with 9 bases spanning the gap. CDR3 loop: CASSLSVTYNEQFF. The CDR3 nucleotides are TGTGCCAGCTCACTAAGTGTAACCTACAATGAGCAGTTCTTC.

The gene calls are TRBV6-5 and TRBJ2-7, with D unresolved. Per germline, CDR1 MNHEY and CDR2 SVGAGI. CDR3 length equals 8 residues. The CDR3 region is CPVDEQYF. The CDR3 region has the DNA TGTCCTGTCGACGAGCAGTACTTC.

CDR3 nucleotide sequence: TGTGCCAGCAGCTTAGCTGGCCAGTTTAATGGCTACACCTTC. Translated: CASSLAGQFNGYTF. The V call is TRBV7-2, the J call TRBJ1-2; D gene ambiguous. There are 14 residues in the CDR3. Germline V gene sequence: CDR1 SGHTA, CDR2 FQGNSA. Trimming left V 0 bases short and J 6 bases short, with 11 bases between.

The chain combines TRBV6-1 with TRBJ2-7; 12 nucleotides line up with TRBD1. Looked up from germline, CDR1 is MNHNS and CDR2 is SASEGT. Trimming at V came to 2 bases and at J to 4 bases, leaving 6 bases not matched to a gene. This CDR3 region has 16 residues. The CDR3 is CASSESGDRGLYEQYF. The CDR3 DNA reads TGTGCCAGCAGTGAATCCGGGGACAGGGGGCTGTACGAGCAGTACTTC.

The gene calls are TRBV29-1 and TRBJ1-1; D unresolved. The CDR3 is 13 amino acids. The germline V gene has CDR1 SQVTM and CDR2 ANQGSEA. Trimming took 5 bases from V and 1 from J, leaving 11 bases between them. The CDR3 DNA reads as TGCAGCGTTTTGAGACAACCGAACACTGAAGCTTTCTTT. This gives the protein CSVLRQPNTEAFF.

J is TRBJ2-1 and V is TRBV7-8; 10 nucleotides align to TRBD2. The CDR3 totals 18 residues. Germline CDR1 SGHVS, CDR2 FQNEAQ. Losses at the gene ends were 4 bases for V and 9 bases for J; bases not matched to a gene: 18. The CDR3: CASSSTLWGAGGPGEQFF. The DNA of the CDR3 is TGTGCCAGCAGCTCGACACTCTGGGGAGCGGGAGGGCCTGGTGAGCAGTTCTTC.

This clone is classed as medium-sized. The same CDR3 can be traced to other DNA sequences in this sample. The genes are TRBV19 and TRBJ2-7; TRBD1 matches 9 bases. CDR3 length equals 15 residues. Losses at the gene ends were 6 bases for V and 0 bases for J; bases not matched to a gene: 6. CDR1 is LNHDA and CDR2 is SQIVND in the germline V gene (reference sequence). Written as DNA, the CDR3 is TGTGCCAGTAGCCGGGGACAGGGCTTCTCCTACGAGCAGTACTTC. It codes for CASSRGQGFSYEQYF.

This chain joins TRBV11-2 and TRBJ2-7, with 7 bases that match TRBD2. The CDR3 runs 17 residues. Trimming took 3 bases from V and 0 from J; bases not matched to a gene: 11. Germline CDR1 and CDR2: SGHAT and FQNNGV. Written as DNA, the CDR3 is TGTGCCAGCAGCTTCCCCTTGTCTAGCGGAAGCTCCTACGAGCAGTACTTC. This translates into CASSFPLSSGSSYEQYF.

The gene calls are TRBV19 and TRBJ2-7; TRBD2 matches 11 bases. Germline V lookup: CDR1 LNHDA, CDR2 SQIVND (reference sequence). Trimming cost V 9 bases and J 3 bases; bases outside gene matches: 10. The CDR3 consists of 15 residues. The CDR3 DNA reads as TGTGCCAGCAAACTCTCCGGGACTAGCGGCTACGAGCAGTACTTC. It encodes CASKLSGTSGYEQYF.

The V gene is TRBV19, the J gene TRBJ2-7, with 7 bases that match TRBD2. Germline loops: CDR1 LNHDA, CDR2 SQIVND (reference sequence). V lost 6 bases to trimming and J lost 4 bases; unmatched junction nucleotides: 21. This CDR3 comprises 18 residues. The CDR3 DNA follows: TGTGCCAGTAGCGGCCGGGACCAAACGGGGGGATATGGGTACGAGCAGTACTTC. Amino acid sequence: CASSGRDQTGGYGYEQYF.

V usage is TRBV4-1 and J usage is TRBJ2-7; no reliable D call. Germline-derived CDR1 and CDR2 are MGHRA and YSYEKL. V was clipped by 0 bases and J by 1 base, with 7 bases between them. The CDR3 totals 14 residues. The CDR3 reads CASSQDPRSYEQYF. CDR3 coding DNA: TGCGCCAGCAGCCAAGATCCCAGGTCCTACGAGCAGTACTTC.

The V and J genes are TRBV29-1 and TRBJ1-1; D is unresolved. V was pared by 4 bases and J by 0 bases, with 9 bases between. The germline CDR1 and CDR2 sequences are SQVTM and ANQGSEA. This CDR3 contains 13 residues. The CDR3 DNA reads TGCAGCGTTGGCAAGGGTCTGAACACTGAAGCTTTCTTT. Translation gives CSVGKGLNTEAFF.

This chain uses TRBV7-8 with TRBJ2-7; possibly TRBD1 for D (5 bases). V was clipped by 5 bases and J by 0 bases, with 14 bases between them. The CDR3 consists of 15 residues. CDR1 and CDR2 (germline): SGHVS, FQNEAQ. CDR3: CASSPQGPSSYEQYF. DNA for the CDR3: TGTGCCAGCAGCCCCCAGGGTCCCAGCTCCTACGAGCAGTACTTC.

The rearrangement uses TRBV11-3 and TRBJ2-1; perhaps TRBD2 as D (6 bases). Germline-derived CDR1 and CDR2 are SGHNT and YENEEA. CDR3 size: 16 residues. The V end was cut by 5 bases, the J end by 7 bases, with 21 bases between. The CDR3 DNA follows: TGTGCCAGCAGCCAGTCGGCGGGGCCCGGTGGAAATGAGCAGTTCTTC. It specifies CASSQSAGPGGNEQFF.

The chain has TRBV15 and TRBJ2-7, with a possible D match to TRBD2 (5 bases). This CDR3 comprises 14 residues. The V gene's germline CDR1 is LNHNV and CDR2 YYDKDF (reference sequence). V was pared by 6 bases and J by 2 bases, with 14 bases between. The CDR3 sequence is CATRSGGPTYEQYF. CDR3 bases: TGTGCCACCAGATCGGGCGGGCCCACCTACGAGCAGTACTTC.

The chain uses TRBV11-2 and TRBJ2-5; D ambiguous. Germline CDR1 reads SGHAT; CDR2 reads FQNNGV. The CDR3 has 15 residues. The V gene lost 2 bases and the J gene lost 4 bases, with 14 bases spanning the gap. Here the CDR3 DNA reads TGTGCCAGCAGCTTATCCCCGGGCAGCCGAGAGACCCAGTACTTC. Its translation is CASSLSPGSRETQYF.

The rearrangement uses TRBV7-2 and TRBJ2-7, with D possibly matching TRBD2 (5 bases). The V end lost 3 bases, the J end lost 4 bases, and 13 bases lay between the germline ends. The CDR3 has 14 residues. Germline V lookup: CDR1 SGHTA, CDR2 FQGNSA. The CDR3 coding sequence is TGTGCCAGCAGCTTCGGACTCACACTATACGAGCAGTACTTC. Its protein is CASSFGLTLYEQYF.

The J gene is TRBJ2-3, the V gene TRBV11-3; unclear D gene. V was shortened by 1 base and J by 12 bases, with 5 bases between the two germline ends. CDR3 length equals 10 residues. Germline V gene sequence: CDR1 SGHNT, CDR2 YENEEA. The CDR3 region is CASSLGEQYF. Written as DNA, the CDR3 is TGTGCCAGCAGCTTAGGGGAACAGTATTTT.

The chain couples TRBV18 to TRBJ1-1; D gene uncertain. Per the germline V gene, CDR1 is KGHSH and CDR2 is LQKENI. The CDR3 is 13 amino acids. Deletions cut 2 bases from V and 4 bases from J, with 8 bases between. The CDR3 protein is CASSPGVSTEAFF. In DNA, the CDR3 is TGTGCCAGCTCACCAGGGGTGAGCACTGAAGCTTTCTTT.

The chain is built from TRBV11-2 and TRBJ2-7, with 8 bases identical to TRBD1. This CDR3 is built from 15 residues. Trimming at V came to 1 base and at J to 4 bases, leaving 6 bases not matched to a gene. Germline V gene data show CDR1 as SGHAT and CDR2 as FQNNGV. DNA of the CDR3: TGTGCCAGCAGCTTAGGGACAGGGAGTCAATACGAGCAGTACTTC. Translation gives CASSLGTGSQYEQYF.

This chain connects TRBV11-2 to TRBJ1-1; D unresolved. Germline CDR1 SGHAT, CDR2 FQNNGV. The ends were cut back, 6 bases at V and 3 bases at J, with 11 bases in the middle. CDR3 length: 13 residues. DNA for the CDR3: TGTGCCAGCAGTTATTCATGGGACACTGAAGCTTTCTTT. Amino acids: CASSYSWDTEAFF.

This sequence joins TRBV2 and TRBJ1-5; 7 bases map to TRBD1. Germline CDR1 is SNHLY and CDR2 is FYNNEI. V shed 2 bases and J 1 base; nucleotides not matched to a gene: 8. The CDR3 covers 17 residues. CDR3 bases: TGTGCCAGCAGTGAATACGGGAGGGACAGAAGCAATCAGCCCCAGCATTTT. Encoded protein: CASSEYGRDRSNQPQHF. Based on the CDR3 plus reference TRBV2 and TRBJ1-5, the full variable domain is EPEVTQTPSHQVTQMGQEVILRCVPISNHLYFYWYRQILGQKVEFLVSFYNNEISEKSEIFDDQFSVERPDGSNFTLKIRSTKLEDSAMYFCASSEYGRDRSNQPQHFGDGTRLSIL.